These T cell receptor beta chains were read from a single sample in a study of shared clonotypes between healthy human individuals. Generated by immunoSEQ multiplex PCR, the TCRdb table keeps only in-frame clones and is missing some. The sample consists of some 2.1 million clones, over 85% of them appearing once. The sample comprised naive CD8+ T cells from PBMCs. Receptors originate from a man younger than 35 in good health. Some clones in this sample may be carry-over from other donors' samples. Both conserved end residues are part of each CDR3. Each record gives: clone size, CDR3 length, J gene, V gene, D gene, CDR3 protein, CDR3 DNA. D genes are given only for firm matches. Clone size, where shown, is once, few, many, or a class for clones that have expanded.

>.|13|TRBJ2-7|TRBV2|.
CASSDDTSYEQYF
TGTGCCAGCAGTGACGACACCTCCTACGAGCAGTACTTC
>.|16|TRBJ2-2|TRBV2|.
CASSELESGDTGELFF
TGTGCCAGCAGTGAATTGGAGTCAGGGGACACCGGGGAGCTGTTTTTT
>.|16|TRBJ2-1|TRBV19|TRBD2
CASSLASGITYNEQFF
TGTGCCAGTAGTCTCGCTAGCGGGATCACCTACAATGAGCAGTTCTTC
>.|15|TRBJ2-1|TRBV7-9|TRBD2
CASSSGGSGYNEQFF
TGTGCCAGCAGTTCGGGGGGGAGCGGCTACAATGAGCAGTTCTTC
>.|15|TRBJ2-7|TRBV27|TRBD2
CASSFVGTSEYEQYF
TGTGCCAGCAGTTTCGTCGGGACTAGCGAGTACGAGCAGTACTTC
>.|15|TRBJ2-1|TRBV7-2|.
CASSFGLGEHNEQFF
TGTGCCAGCAGCTTTGGTCTAGGGGAACACAATGAGCAGTTCTTC
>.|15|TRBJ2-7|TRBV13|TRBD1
CASSLMGQGIDEQYF
TGTGCCAGCAGCTTAATGGGACAGGGGATCGACGAGCAGTACTTC
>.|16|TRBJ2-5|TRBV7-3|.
CASSLLSGMGQETQYF
TGTGCCAGCAGTTTACTTAGCGGTATGGGCCAAGAGACCCAGTACTTC
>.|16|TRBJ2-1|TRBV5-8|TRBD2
CASSYGRLAFYNEQFF
TGTGCCAGCAGCTACGGTCGACTAGCCTTTTACAATGAGCAGTTCTTC
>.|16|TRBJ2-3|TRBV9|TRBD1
CASSVVGQGSTDTQYF
TGTGCCAGCAGCGTAGTAGGACAGGGCAGCACAGATACGCAGTATTTT
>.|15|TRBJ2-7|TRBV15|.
CATREGWGPSYEQYF
TGTGCCACCAGGGAGGGCTGGGGGCCCTCCTACGAGCAGTACTTC
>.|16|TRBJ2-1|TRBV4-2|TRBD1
CASSQEWTGSSNEQFF
TGTGCCAGCAGCCAAGAATGGACAGGGAGCTCAAATGAGCAGTTCTTC
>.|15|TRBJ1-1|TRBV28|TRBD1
CASSLTGQGGTEAFF
TGTGCCAGCAGTTTAACGGGACAGGGAGGCACTGAAGCTTTCTTT
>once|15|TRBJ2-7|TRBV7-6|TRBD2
CASSLGSGRRYEQYF
TGTGCCAGCAGCTTAGGGAGCGGGAGGAGGTACGAGCAGTACTTC
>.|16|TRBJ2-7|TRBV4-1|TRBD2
CASSKATSGPTYEQYF
TGCGCCAGCAGCAAAGCTACTAGCGGGCCTACCTACGAGCAGTACTTC
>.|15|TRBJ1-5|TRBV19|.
CASSIWTGRDQPQHF
TGTGCCAGTAGTATCTGGACGGGTCGCGATCAGCCCCAGCATTTT
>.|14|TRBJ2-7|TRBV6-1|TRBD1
CASSRLGTGWEQYF
TGTGCCAGCAGTAGATTGGGGACAGGATGGGAGCAGTACTTC
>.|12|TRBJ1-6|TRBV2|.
CASSRVDLPLHF
TGTGCCAGCAGCCGAGTAGATTTGCCCCTCCACTTT
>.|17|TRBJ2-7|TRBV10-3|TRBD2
CAISGWTSERGLYEQYF
TGTGCCATCAGTGGTTGGACTAGCGAGAGGGGGCTCTACGAGCAGTACTTC
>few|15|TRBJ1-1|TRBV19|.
CASGLDSERGVEAFF
TGTGCCAGTGGCCTGGACAGCGAACGGGGAGTTGAAGCTTTCTTT
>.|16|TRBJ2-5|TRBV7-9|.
CASSSEHQGRGETQYF
TGTGCCAGCAGCTCCGAGCACCAAGGACGGGGCGAGACCCAGTACTTC
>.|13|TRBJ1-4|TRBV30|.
CAWSVQPGEELFF
TGTGCCTGGAGTGTACAACCCGGGGAGGAACTGTTTTTT
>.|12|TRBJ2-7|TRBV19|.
CASADGRIEQYF
TGTGCCAGTGCGGACGGACGAATTGAGCAGTACTTC
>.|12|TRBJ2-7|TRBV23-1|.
CASSRQGYEQYF
TGCGCCAGCAGTCGGCAGGGTTACGAGCAGTACTTC
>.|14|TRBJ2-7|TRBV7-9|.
CASSLVGGNYEQYF
TGTGCCAGCAGCTTAGTTGGAGGAAACTACGAGCAGTACTTC
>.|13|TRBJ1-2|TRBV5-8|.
CASSRALGDGYTF
TGTGCCAGCAGCCGCGCGCTGGGGGATGGCTACACCTTC
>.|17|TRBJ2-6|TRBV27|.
CASSFQLPPGGANVLTF
TGTGCCAGCAGTTTCCAGCTCCCCCCGGGGGGGGCCAACGTCCTGACTTTC
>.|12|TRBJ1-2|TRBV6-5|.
CASSSSNYGYTF
TGTGCCAGCAGTTCGTCTAACTATGGCTACACCTTC
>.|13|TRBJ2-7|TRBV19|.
CASNGRGTYEQYF
TGTGCCAGTAATGGGCGGGGAACATACGAGCAGTACTTC
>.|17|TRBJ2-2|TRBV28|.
CASSSLEIALNTGELFF
TGTGCCAGCAGTTCCCTCGAGATAGCCCTGAACACCGGGGAGCTGTTTTTT
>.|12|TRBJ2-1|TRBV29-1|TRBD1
CSFDRAYNEQFF
TGCAGTTTCGACAGGGCCTACAATGAGCAGTTCTTC
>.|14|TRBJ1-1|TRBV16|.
CASSQSAGNTEAFF
TGTGCCAGCAGCCAATCTGCAGGGAACACTGAAGCTTTCTTT
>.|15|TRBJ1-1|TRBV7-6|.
CASSLLGAGFPEAFF
TGTGCCAGCAGCTTACTTGGGGCAGGGTTCCCTGAAGCTTTCTTT
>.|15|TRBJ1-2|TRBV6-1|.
CASSLRGWQSYGYTF
TGTGCCAGCAGTCTACGTGGGTGGCAGAGCTATGGCTACACCTTC
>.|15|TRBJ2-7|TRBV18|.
CASSPRARDTYEQYF
TGTGCCAGCTCACCACGGGCGCGGGACACCTACGAGCAGTACTTC
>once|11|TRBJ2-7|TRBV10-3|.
CANSDSYEQYF
TGTGCCAATAGCGACTCCTACGAGCAGTACTTC
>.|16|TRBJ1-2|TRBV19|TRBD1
CASSTRVDRRTVGYTF
TGTGCCAGTAGTACGCGGGTGGACAGGAGAACTGTCGGCTACACCTTC
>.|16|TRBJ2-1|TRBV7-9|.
CASSPRVGPSYNEQFF
TGTGCCAGCAGCCCTCGGGTCGGGCCCTCCTACAATGAGCAGTTCTTC
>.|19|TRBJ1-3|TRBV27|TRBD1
CASSFRQGADSYSGNTIYF
TGTGCCAGCAGTTTCCGACAGGGGGCGGACTCCTACTCTGGAAACACCATATATTTT
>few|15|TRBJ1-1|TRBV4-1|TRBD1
CASSPTPPSGQGAFF
TGCGCCAGCAGTCCCACCCCCCCCAGCGGACAGGGCGCTTTCTTT
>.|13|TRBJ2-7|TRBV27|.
CASSLGGTYEQYF
TGTGCCAGCAGTTTGGGAGGTACCTACGAGCAGTACTTC